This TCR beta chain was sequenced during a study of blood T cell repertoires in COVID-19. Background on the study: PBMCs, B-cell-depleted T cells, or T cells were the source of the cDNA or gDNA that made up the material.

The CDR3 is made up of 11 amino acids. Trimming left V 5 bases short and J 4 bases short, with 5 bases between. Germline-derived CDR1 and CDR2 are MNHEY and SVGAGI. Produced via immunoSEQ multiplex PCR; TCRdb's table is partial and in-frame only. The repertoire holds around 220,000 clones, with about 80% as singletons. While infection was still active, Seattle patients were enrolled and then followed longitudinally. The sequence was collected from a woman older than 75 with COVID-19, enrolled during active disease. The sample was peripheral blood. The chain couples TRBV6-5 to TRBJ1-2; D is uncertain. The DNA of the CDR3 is TGTGCCAGCAGTCCCCTCTATGGCTACACCTTC. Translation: CASSPLYGYTF.